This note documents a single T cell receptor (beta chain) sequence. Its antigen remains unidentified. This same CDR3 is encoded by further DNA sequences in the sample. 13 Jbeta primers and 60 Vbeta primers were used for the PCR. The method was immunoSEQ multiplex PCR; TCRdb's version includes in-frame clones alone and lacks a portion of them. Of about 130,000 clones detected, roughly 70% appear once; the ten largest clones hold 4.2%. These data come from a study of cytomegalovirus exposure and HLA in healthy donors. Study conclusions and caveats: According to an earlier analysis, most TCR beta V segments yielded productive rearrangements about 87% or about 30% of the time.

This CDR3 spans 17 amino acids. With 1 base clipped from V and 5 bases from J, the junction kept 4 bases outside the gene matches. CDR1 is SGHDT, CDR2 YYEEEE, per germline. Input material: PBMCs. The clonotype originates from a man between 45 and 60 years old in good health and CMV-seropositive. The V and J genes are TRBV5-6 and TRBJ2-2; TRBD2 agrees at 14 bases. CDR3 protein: CASSLRTSGGKTGELFF. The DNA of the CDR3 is TGTGCCAGCAGCTTGCGGACTAGCGGGGGGAAGACCGGGGAGCTGTTTTTT.